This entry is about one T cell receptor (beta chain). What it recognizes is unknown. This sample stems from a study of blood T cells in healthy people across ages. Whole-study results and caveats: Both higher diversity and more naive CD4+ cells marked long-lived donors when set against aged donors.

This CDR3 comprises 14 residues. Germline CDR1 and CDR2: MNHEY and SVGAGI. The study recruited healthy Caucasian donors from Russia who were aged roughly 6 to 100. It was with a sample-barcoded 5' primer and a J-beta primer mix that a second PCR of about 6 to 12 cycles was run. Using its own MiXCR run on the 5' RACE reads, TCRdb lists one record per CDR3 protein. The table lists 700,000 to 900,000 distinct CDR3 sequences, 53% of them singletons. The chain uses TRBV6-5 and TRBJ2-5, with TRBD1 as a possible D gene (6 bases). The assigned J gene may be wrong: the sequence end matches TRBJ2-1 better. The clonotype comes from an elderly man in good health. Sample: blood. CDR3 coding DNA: TGTGCCAGCAGTTTACAGGGCCCTCATCCTACCCAGTTCTTC. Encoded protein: CASSLQGPHPTQFF.